Described below is a single T cell receptor (beta chain) sequence and its context. Its antigen is currently unknown. The V end lost 2 bases, the J end lost 3 bases, and 13 bases lay between the germline ends. The length of the CDR3 is 15 residues. Germline lookup yields CDR1 MNHEY and CDR2 SMNVEV (reference sequence). Assay: immunoSEQ multiplex PCR; the TCRdb copy retains only in-frame clones and omits some. Among about 200,000 clones listed, around 70% were seen once. This entry belongs to a study of cytotoxic CD8 clonotypes in ibrutinib-treated CLL. Across the whole study: Included were 11 relapsed/refractory and about 14 treatment-naive patients, of whom fewer than 18 were IGHV unmutated.

Study-level findings and limits: Baseline values of clonality outstripped age-matched healthy donors and followed circulating CD8+ T-cell counts.

Here the sequenced sample was PBMCs, taken after 24 months of ibrutinib treatment. The V gene is TRBV27, the J gene TRBJ1-1; a weak D match, TRBD1 (6 bases). The source is a human donor with chronic lymphocytic leukemia. This chain's CDR3 is CASSLDVGGDTEAFF. In DNA, the CDR3 is TGTGCCAGCAGTTTAGATGTAGGGGGAGACACTGAAGCTTTCTTT.